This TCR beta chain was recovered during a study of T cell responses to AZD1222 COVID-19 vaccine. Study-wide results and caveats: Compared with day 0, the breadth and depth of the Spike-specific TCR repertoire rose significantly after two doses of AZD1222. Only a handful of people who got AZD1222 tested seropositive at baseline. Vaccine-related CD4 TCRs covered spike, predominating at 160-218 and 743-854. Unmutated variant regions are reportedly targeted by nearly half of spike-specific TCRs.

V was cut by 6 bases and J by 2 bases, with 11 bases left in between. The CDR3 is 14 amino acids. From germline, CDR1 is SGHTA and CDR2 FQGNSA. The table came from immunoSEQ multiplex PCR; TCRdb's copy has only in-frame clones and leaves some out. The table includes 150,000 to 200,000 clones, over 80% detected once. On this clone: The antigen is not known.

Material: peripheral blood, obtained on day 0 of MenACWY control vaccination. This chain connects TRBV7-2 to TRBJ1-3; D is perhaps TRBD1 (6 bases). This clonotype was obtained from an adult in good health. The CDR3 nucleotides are TGTGCCAGCAGGGCAGGGGTGCCTGGAAACACCATATATTTT. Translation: CASRAGVPGNTIYF.